The clone carrying this T cell receptor (beta chain) was counted between two and nine times. This entry comes from a study of regulatory T cells in long-lasting Graves disease. Study-level background: Graves' patients (newly diagnosed) had been on antithyroid drugs under 3 months.

This sample's time point: newly diagnosed GD, antithyroid drugs for less than 3 months. From PBMCs, RNA was extracted and then used to make the TCR library. Looked up from germline, CDR1 is MNHEY and CDR2 is SMNVEV (reference sequence). With 2 bases removed from V and 4 bases from J, the gap between germline ends came to 12 bases. The CDR3 length is 15 residues. In building TCR beta libraries, iRepertoire HTBI primers were used together with Arm-PCR of CDR3 regions. TCRdb reanalysed the multiplex PCR reads using MiXCR and keeps one entry per CDR3 protein. The sample yields 350,000 to 450,000 distinct CDR3 sequences, under 15% seen once. These records were also assigned to another study, of T cells in Graves' hyperthyroidism and ophthalmopathy.

The chain recombines TRBV27 with TRBJ2-1; D is ambiguous. The TCR was taken from a woman aged 25-40 years with Graves disease. Sequences were derived from peripheral blood mononuclear cells (PBMCs), sampled at new diagnosis, from a patient treated with antithyroid drugs. CDR3 sequence reads: CASSLGVGFYNEQFF. CDR3 nucleotide sequence: TGTGCCAGCAGTTTAGGGGTGGGTTTTTACAATGAGCAGTTCTTC.